These T cell receptor beta chains were read from a single sample in a study of T cell responses to AZD1222 COVID-19 vaccine. TCRdb's table, derived via immunoSEQ multiplex PCR, lists solely in-frame clones and lacks some. Of roughly 120,000 clones listed, around 86% are singletons. Here the sequenced sample was peripheral blood, taken on day 0 of AZD1222 vaccination. Receptors were obtained from an adult in good health. Both conserved end residues are part of each CDR3. D genes are given only for firm matches. Not every row has a clone size; where given, it reads once, few, many or a size class.

cdr3_aa cdr3_nt j_call v_call d_call cdr3_length clone_size
CASSRTSPDTQYF TGTGCCAGCAGTAGGACTAGCCCAGATACGCAGTATTTT TRBJ2-3 TRBV5-6 TRBD2 13 -
CASSARDRGPYGYTF TGTGCCAGCAGTGCTCGGGACAGGGGACCCTATGGCTACACCTTC TRBJ1-2 TRBV25-1 TRBD1 15 -
CASSGTTGRQETQYF TGTGCCAGTAGTGGGACGACAGGGAGGCAAGAGACCCAGTACTTC TRBJ2-5 TRBV19 - 15 -
CASRLSLRGNTIYF TGTGCCAGCAGGTTATCCTTAAGAGGAAACACCATATATTTT TRBJ1-3 TRBV11-2 - 14 -
CASSPNSLKEQYF TGTGCCAGCAGCCCCAACAGTCTCAAGGAGCAGTACTTC TRBJ2-7 TRBV6-5 - 13 -
CASSYSKGRGPYEQYF TGTGCCAGCAGTTACTCGAAAGGCAGGGGGCCCTACGAGCAGTACTTC TRBJ2-7 TRBV6-5 TRBD1 16 -
CASGGNTGELFF TGTGCCAGCGGGGGGAACACCGGGGAGCTGTTTTTT TRBJ2-2 TRBV27 - 12 -
CASSRTLLSPLHF TGTGCCAGCAGTCGGACCCTCCTATCACCCCTCCACTTT TRBJ1-6 TRBV2 - 13 -
CASSPPALPRNPEAFF TGTGCCAGCAGCCCTCCGGCCTTACCAAGGAATCCTGAAGCTTTCTTT TRBJ1-1 TRBV9 - 16 -
CASSLSGSGYTF TGTGCCAGCAGCTTATCAGGGTCTGGCTACACCTTC TRBJ1-2 TRBV11-2 - 12 -
CASSPSSYEQYF TGTGCCAGTAGTCCGAGCTCCTACGAGCAGTACTTC TRBJ2-7 TRBV19 - 12 -
CAAGTGGGYGYTF TGTGCCGCTGGAACGGGAGGAGGCTATGGCTACACCTTC TRBJ1-2 TRBV2 - 13 -
CARYGSHLFGEQFF TGTGCCAGGTACGGGTCTCATTTGTTTGGTGAGCAGTTCTTC TRBJ2-1 TRBV25-1 - 14 -
CSAGATYEQYF TGCAGTGCTGGGGCCACCTACGAGCAGTACTTC TRBJ2-7 TRBV20-1 - 11 -
CASSFFPVNTEAFF TGTGCCAGCAGCTTCTTCCCGGTAAACACTGAAGCTTTCTTT TRBJ1-1 TRBV7-8 - 14 -
CASSLAPGGELFF TGTGCCAGCAGCCTCGCCCCAGGAGGGGAGCTGTTTTTT TRBJ2-2 TRBV3-1/TRBV3-2 - 13 -
CASSQSELAKNIQYF TGTGCCAGCAGCCAAAGTGAATTAGCCAAAAACATTCAGTACTTC TRBJ2-4 TRBV3-1/TRBV3-2 - 15 -
CASSLGMDRDYEQYF TGTGCCAGCAGCTTGGGGATGGACAGGGACTACGAGCAGTACTTC TRBJ2-7 TRBV7-9 TRBD1 15 once
CATSDLNRRSYTF TGTGCCACCAGTGATTTGAACCGGCGTAGCTACACCTTC TRBJ1-2 TRBV24-1 - 13 -
CASSKEGTIEAFF TGTGCCAGCAGCAAGGAGGGGACCATTGAAGCTTTCTTT TRBJ1-1 TRBV2 - 13 -
CASRREGGSGYTF TGTGCCAGCAGGAGAGAGGGGGGCAGTGGCTACACCTTC TRBJ1-2 TRBV6-5 - 13 -
CASSLEGYSNQPQHF TGTGCCAGCAGTCTCGAGGGCTATAGCAATCAGCCCCAGCATTTT TRBJ1-5 TRBV6-5 - 15 -
CASSDSERGATDTQYF TGTGCCAGCAGTGACTCAGAGCGGGGGGCCACAGATACGCAGTATTTT TRBJ2-3 TRBV6-4 TRBD2 16 few
CASSYRDRGLYEQYF TGTGCCAGCAGTTACCGGGACAGGGGTCTCTACGAGCAGTACTTC TRBJ2-7 TRBV6-5 TRBD1 15 once
CASSPSQNNYGYTF TGTGCCAGCAGCCCCAGTCAAAATAACTATGGCTACACCTTC TRBJ1-2 TRBV7-9 - 14 -
CASSVVGGPSNQPQHF TGTGCCAGCAGCGTTGTAGGAGGGCCGAGCAATCAGCCCCAGCATTTT TRBJ1-5 TRBV5-8 - 16 -
CASSQESEGIEQYF TGCGCCAGCAGCCAAGAGTCTGAGGGGATCGAGCAGTACTTC TRBJ2-7 TRBV4-1 - 14 -
CASRVETGAGGELFF TGTGCCAGCAGGGTGGAGACAGGGGCGGGCGGGGAGCTGTTTTTT TRBJ2-2 TRBV5-4 TRBD1 15 -
CASSLRSGYNEQFF TGTGCCAGCAGCTTAAGAAGCGGTTACAATGAGCAGTTCTTC TRBJ2-1 TRBV7-2 - 14 once
CASSTQTGGTYEQYF TGTGCCAGCAGCACACAGACAGGGGGGACCTACGAGCAGTACTTC TRBJ2-7 TRBV7-2 TRBD1 15 -
CASSLSSGANTGELFF TGTGCCAGCAGCCTTAGTAGCGGGGCGAACACCGGGGAGCTGTTTTTT TRBJ2-2 TRBV5-4 TRBD2 16 -
CASSEGWGDSPLHF TGTGCCAGTAGTGAGGGGTGGGGAGATTCACCCCTCCACTTT TRBJ1-6 TRBV19 - 14 -
CASSAGTTLHF TGTGCCAGCAGCGCAGGGACTACCCTCCACTTT TRBJ1-6 TRBV9 - 11 -
CASSPSGGVNEQFF TGTGCCAGCAGTCCTAGCGGGGGTGTCAATGAGCAGTTCTTC TRBJ2-1 TRBV6-5 TRBD2 14 -
CASSQDPIGAQSEQYF TGTGCCAGCAGCCAGGATCCGATAGGGGCGCAAAGCGAGCAGTACTTC TRBJ2-7 TRBV14 - 16 -
CASSFLGQGDDEQYF TGTGCCAGCAGTTTCCTCGGACAGGGCGACGACGAGCAGTACTTC TRBJ2-7 TRBV27 TRBD1 15 once
CASSFRYQQFF TGTGCCAGCAGCTTTCGATACCAGCAGTTCTTC TRBJ2-1 TRBV5-8 - 11 -
CASSLGENYGYTF TGTGCCAGCAGTTTGGGAGAGAACTATGGCTACACCTTC TRBJ1-2 TRBV12-3/TRBV12-4 - 13 -
CASSQSTGADTQYF TGCGCCAGCAGCCAGTCTACAGGGGCAGATACGCAGTATTTT TRBJ2-3 TRBV4-3 TRBD1 14 -
CATSRDLGQGNYGYTF TGTGCCACCAGCAGAGATTTAGGGCAGGGAAACTATGGCTACACCTTC TRBJ1-2 TRBV15 - 16 -
CASSQEGRGGPGDEQFF TGCGCCAGCAGCCAAGAGGGGCGGGGGGGCCCCGGAGATGAGCAGTTCTTC TRBJ2-1 TRBV4-3 TRBD2 17 -
CATSREGENSPLHF TGTGCCACCAGCAGAGAGGGGGAGAATTCACCCCTCCACTTT TRBJ1-6 TRBV15 - 14 -
CATSRDNAGAGETQYF TGTGCCACCAGCAGAGATAATGCCGGGGCAGGGGAGACCCAGTACTTC TRBJ2-5 TRBV15 - 16 -
CATQDRTETGELFF TGTGCCACTCAGGACAGGACGGAAACCGGGGAGCTGTTTTTT TRBJ2-2 TRBV19 TRBD1 14 few
CASSSNKNTGELFF TGTGCCAGCAGCTCAAACAAAAACACCGGGGAGCTGTTTTTT TRBJ2-2 TRBV27 - 14 -
CASSQETGQGTQYF TGCGCCAGCAGCCAAGAAACGGGGCAGGGTACGCAGTATTTT TRBJ2-3 TRBV4-1 - 14 -
CASSPRVGQDYEQYF TGCGCCAGCAGCCCCAGGGTGGGACAGGACTACGAGCAGTACTTC TRBJ2-7 TRBV4-1 TRBD1 15 once
CASEGRLGGGAFF TGTGCCAGCGAGGGACGGCTTGGGGGAGGAGCTTTCTTT TRBJ1-1 TRBV2 - 13 -
CASSPLSWTGTSWFYGYTF TGTGCCAGTAGTCCCCTCTCTTGGACAGGGACTAGCTGGTTCTATGGCTACACCTTC TRBJ1-2 TRBV19 TRBD1 19 -